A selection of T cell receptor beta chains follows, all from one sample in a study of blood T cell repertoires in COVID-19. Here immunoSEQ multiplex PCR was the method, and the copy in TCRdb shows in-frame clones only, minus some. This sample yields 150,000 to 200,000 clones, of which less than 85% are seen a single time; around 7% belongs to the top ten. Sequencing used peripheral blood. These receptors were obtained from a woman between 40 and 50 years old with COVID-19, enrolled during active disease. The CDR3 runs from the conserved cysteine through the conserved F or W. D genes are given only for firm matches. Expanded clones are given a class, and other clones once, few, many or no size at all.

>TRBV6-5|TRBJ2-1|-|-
CASSYSNQGGNEQFF
TGTGCCAGCAGTTACTCGAATCAGGGTGGCAATGAGCAGTTCTTC
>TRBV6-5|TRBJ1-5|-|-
CASSYSRNQPQHF
TGTGCCAGCAGTTACTCGAGGAATCAGCCCCAGCATTTT
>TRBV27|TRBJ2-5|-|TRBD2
CASSLQAGGPAKTQYF
TGTGCCAGCAGTCTTCAAGCGGGGGGGCCGGCTAAGACCCAGTACTTC
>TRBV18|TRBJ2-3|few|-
CASSSPSGDTQYF
TGTGCCAGCTCATCTCCCTCAGGGGATACGCAGTATTTT
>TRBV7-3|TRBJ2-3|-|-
CASSFDGGKDTQYF
TGTGCCAGCAGCTTCGATGGGGGCAAAGATACGCAGTATTTT
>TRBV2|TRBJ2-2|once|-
CASSDDQGGPPGELFF
TGTGCCAGCAGTGACGACCAGGGGGGTCCCCCCGGGGAGCTGTTTTTT
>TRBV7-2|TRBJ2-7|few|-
CASSWRSYEQYF
TGTGCCAGCAGTTGGAGATCCTACGAGCAGTACTTC
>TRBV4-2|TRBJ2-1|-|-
CASSQGERSSYNEQFF
TGTGCCAGCAGCCAAGGTGAGCGGAGCTCCTACAATGAGCAGTTCTTC
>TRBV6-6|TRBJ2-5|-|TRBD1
CASSPGRDRGRFQETQYF
TGTGCCAGCAGTCCCGGTCGGGACAGGGGGCGATTCCAAGAGACCCAGTACTTC
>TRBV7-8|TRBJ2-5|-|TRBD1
CASSLGRGQARTQETQYF
TGTGCCAGCAGCTTAGGTAGGGGACAGGCAAGAACTCAAGAGACCCAGTACTTC
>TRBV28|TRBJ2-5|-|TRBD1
CASSLIAGGGETQYF
TGTGCCAGCAGTTTAATCGCAGGGGGCGGTGAGACCCAGTACTTC
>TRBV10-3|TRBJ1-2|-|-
CAASDHYGYTF
TGTGCCGCGAGCGATCACTATGGCTACACCTTC
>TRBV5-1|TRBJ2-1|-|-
CASSPAGLWYEQFF
TGCGCCAGCAGCCCCGCAGGGCTTTGGTATGAGCAGTTCTTC
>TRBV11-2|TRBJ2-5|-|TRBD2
CASSIPTSGSLETQYF
TGTGCCAGCAGCATCCCTACCAGCGGGAGTTTGGAGACCCAGTACTTC
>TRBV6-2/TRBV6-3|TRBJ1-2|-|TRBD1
CASSPGQGSGYTF
TGTGCCAGCAGTCCGGGACAGGGCTCGGGCTACACCTTC
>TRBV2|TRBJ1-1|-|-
CASSERNTEAFF
TGTGCCAGCAGTGAACGGAACACTGAAGCTTTCTTT
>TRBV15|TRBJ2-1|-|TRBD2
CATSRARLAGTNEQFF
TGTGCCACCAGCAGAGCCAGACTAGCGGGGACCAATGAGCAGTTCTTC
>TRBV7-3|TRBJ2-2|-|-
CASSYLGDSNTGELFF
TGTGCCAGCAGCTATTTGGGGGACTCGAACACCGGGGAGCTGTTTTTT
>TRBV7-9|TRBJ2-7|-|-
CASSLLPGSYEQYF
TGTGCCAGCAGCTTATTACCCGGGAGCTACGAGCAGTACTTC
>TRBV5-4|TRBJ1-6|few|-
CASSLAPETPLHF
TGTGCCAGCAGCTTGGCTCCAGAAACACCCCTCCACTTT
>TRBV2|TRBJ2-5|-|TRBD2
CASVVGLALQETQYF
TGTGCCAGCGTCGTGGGACTAGCCCTACAAGAGACCCAGTACTTC
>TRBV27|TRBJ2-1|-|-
CASGLARAYNEQFF
TGTGCCAGCGGTCTAGCAAGGGCCTACAATGAGCAGTTCTTC
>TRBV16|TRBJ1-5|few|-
CASSPRNSNQPQHF
TGTGCCAGCAGTCCCAGGAATAGCAATCAGCCCCAGCATTTT
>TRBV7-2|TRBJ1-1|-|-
CASSSLPNTEAFF
TGTGCCAGCAGCTCACTGCCGAACACTGAAGCTTTCTTT
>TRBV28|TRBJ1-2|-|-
CASSFPGAFYGYTF
TGTGCCAGCAGTTTCCCAGGCGCCTTCTATGGCTACACCTTC
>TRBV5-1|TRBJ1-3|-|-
CASSDDPIRSSGNTIYF
TGCGCCAGCAGCGACGACCCTATAAGGAGCTCTGGAAACACCATATATTTT
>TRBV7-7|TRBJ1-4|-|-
CASSLVGGLKATNEKLFF
TGTGCTAGCAGCTTAGTCGGAGGCTTGAAGGCAACTAATGAAAAACTGTTTTTT
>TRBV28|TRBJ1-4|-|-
CASSREALWEKLFF
TGTGCCAGCAGCCGGGAGGCCTTATGGGAAAAACTGTTTTTT
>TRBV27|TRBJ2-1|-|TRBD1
CASSLTGGANNEQFF
TGTGCCAGCAGTTTGACAGGGGGCGCAAACAATGAGCAGTTCTTC
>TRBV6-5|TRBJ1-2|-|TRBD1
CASTTGTGREGYTF
TGTGCCAGCACCACCGGGACAGGGAGGGAGGGCTACACCTTC
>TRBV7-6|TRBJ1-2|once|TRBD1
CASSLGNVRDRDYGYTF
TGTGCCAGCAGCTTAGGGAATGTTCGGGACAGGGACTATGGCTACACCTTC
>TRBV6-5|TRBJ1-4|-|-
CASSRSGGRGEKLFF
TGTGCCAGCAGCCGCTCGGGGGGGCGGGGTGAAAAACTGTTTTTT
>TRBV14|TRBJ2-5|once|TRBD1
CASSQVQGAPETQYF
TGTGCCAGCAGCCAAGTTCAGGGGGCGCCGGAGACCCAGTACTTC
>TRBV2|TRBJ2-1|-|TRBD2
CASSTLRGKYNEQFF
TGTGCCAGCAGTACTCTGCGGGGGAAGTACAATGAGCAGTTCTTC
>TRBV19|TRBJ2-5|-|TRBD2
CASSIGGEETQYF
TGTGCCAGTAGTATTGGGGGGGAAGAGACCCAGTACTTC
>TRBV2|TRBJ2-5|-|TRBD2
CASGGRLSETQYF
TGTGCCAGCGGCGGGAGGCTTAGTGAGACCCAGTACTTC
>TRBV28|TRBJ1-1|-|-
CASSSGMNTEAFF
TGTGCCAGCAGTTCAGGAATGAACACTGAAGCTTTCTTT
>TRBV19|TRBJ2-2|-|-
CASMSWTDRTGELFF
TGTGCCAGTATGAGTTGGACAGACCGAACCGGGGAGCTGTTTTTT
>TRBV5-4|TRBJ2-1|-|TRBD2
CASSHSSGGYNEQFF
TGTGCCAGCAGCCACTCTAGCGGGGGTTACAATGAGCAGTTCTTC
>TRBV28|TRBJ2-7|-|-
CASSPRQGRESYEQYF
TGTGCCAGCAGTCCTCGACAGGGGCGGGAGTCCTACGAGCAGTACTTC
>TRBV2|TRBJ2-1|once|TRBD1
CASRGRGQGIYNEQFF
TGTGCCAGCAGGGGACGTGGACAGGGGATCTACAATGAGCAGTTCTTC
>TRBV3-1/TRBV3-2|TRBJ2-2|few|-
CASSLSLGAGELFF
TGTGCCAGCAGCCTATCCCTAGGTGCCGGGGAGCTGTTTTTT
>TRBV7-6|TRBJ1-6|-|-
CASSLAQGSPLHF
TGTGCCAGCAGCTTAGCGCAGGGCTCACCCCTCCACTTT
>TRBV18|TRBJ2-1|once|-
CASSQRAGKYNEQFF
TGTGCCAGCTCACAGCGGGCGGGGAAGTACAATGAGCAGTTCTTC
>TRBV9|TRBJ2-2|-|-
CASKSGTTNTGELFF
TGTGCCAGCAAAAGCGGCACAACGAACACCGGGGAGCTGTTTTTT
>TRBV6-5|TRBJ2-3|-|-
CASSYSKGGLNTQYF
TGTGCCAGCAGTTACTCGAAAGGAGGTTTGAATACGCAGTATTTT
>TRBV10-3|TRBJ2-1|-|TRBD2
CAISGLAGYNEQFF
TGTGCCATCAGTGGACTAGCAGGTTACAATGAGCAGTTCTTC
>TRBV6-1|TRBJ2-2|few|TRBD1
CASSEPAGTGVSGELFF
TGTGCCAGCAGTGAACCCGCCGGGACAGGGGTCTCCGGGGAGCTGTTTTTT
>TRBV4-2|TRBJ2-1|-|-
CASSHGGGGSSYNEQFF
TGTGCCAGCAGCCATGGGGGCGGGGGCAGCTCCTACAATGAGCAGTTCTTC
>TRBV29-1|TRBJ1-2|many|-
CSVGHRDGGYTF
TGCAGCGTTGGCCACAGGGATGGGGGCTACACCTTC
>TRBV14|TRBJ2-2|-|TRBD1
CASSHLRAGTAITGELFF
TGTGCCAGCAGCCACCTCAGAGCCGGGACAGCGATCACCGGGGAGCTGTTTTTT
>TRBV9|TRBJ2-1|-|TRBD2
CASSVSGIYNEQFF
TGTGCCAGCAGCGTGAGCGGGATCTACAATGAGCAGTTCTTC
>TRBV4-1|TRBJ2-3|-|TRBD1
CASSGTGGADTQYF
TGCGCCAGCAGCGGGACAGGGGGCGCGGATACGCAGTATTTT
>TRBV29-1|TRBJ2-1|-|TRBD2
CSASGRGGSEQFF
TGCAGCGCGTCGGGGCGGGGGGGCTCTGAGCAGTTCTTC